One and the same sample provided the 27 T cell receptor beta chains below, sequenced in a study of blood T cell repertoires in COVID-19. Repertoires were generated with immunoSEQ multiplex PCR, while TCRdb's copy carries only in-frame clones and drops some. The repertoire holds approximately 310,000 clones, with over 75% as singletons. Sequenced material: peripheral blood. These receptors were obtained from a woman in her 50s who had recovered from COVID-19.

The rearrangement joins TRBV5-6 to TRBJ2-3, with 8 bases matching TRBD1. Germline values: CDR1 SGHDT, CDR2 YYEEEE. The CDR3 loop spans 14 amino acids. V shed 3 bases, J shed 2 bases, and the junction held 2 bases outside the gene matches. The CDR3 DNA is TGTGCCAGCAGCTGGGGACAGGCCACAGATACGCAGTATTTT. Protein product: CASSWGQATDTQYF. The whole variable domain, filled in from reference TRBV5-6 and TRBJ2-3, reads DAGVTQSPTHLIKTRGQQVTLRCSPKSGHDTVSWYQQALGQGPQFIFQYYEEEERQRGNFPDRFSGHQFPNYSSELNVNALLLGDSALYLCASSWGQATDTQYFGPGTRLTVL.

This clone was seen a single time. The V gene is TRBV7-9, the J gene TRBJ2-7, with TRBD1 matching 9 bases. V lost 5 bases and J lost 0; bases outside the gene matches: 8. The CDR3 is 16 amino acids. CDR1 SEHNR and CDR2 FQNEAQ come from the germline V gene (reference sequence). CDR3 region: CASSPYQGQGSYEQYF. The CDR3 nucleotides read TGTGCCAGCAGCCCATATCAGGGACAGGGCTCCTACGAGCAGTACTTC.

The rearrangement uses TRBV3-1 (or the pseudogene TRBV3-2) and TRBJ1-6, with D perhaps TRBD1 (5 bases). The V gene lost 4 bases and the J gene lost 9 bases, with 16 bases spanning the gap. The CDR3 loop spans 15 amino acids. CDR1 LGHDT and CDR2 YNNKEL come from the germline V gene (reference sequence). In DNA form, the CDR3 reads TGTGCCAGCAGCCCTGCGGCAGGGATCAGTTCACCCCTCCACTTT. Translating it yields CASSPAAGISSPLHF.

The chain uses TRBV7-9 and TRBJ1-2; possible D gene TRBD1, 5 bases. V lost 4 bases to trimming and J lost 8 bases, with 17 bases between them. Germline CDR1 SEHNR, CDR2 FQNEAQ (reference sequence). The CDR3 runs to 14 residues. The CDR3 region has the DNA TGTGCCAGCAGCTCAAATGGCAGGGAAGTGGGCTACACCTTC. Translated: CASSSNGREVGYTF. The variable domain in full, with the rest retrieved from reference TRBV7-9 and TRBJ1-2, is DTGVSQNPRHKITKRGQNVTFRCDPISEHNRLYWYRQTLGQGPEFLTYFQNEAQLEKSRLLSDRFSAERPKGSFSTLEIQRTEQGDSAMYLCASSSNGREVGYTFGSGTRLTVV.

The V call is TRBV28, the J call TRBJ2-7, with 10 bases fitting TRBD1. This CDR3 contains 15 residues. Per germline, CDR1 MDHEN and CDR2 SYDVKM. Trimming at V came to 6 bases and at J to 2 bases, leaving 7 bases not matched to a gene. The CDR3 nucleotides are TGTGCCAGCAGGGGAGGGACAGGGGCAACCTACGAGCAGTACTTC. It is translated as CASRGGTGATYEQYF.

The genes are TRBV13 and TRBJ2-7, with a possible D match to TRBD1 (5 bases). The V and J ends lost 4 bases and 6 bases respectively, with 10 bases between them. This CDR3 has 12 amino acids. Germline CDR1 and CDR2: PRHDT and FYEKMQ (reference sequence). The CDR3 DNA is TGTGCCAGCAGCTATCAGGGAATCGAGCAGTACTTC. This sequence encodes CASSYQGIEQYF.

The J gene is TRBJ2-1, the V gene TRBV2; 9 positions match TRBD1. CDR3 length: 12 residues. Germline values: CDR1 SNHLY, CDR2 FYNNEI. The V gene end was trimmed by 9 bases and the J gene end by 9 bases; junction bases not matched to a gene: 6. The CDR3 nucleotides are TGTGCCAGTGGGACAGGGTTGGGTGAGCAGTTCTTC. Its protein is CASGTGLGEQFF.

This CDR3 is CASSFFRETQYF. The CDR3 region has the DNA TGTGCCAGCAGTTTCTTTCGAGAGACCCAGTACTTC. The V and J genes are TRBV28 and TRBJ2-5; D is uncertain. CDR3 length equals 12 residues. Germline V gene data show CDR1 as MDHEN and CDR2 as SYDVKM. V lost 3 bases and J lost 4, with 6 bases in between.

The V and J genes are TRBV7-2 and TRBJ2-1; D call uncertain. Germline V CDR1 and CDR2: SGHTA, FQGNSA. This CDR3 comprises 14 residues. Trimming stripped 2 bases from V and 4 bases from J, with 9 bases between. The chain's CDR3 is CASSLNVGYNEQFF. CDR3 DNA sequence: TGTGCCAGCAGCTTAAACGTCGGTTACAATGAGCAGTTCTTC.

The chain has TRBV6-5 and TRBJ2-7; weak D call: TRBD2 (6 bases). The V end was cut by 7 bases, the J end by 5 bases, with 18 bases between. The CDR3 loop spans 14 amino acids. Germline-derived CDR1 and CDR2 are MNHEY and SVGAGI. The CDR3 DNA sequence: TGTGCCAGCACTTCGGGGGACGCGGGTGACGAGCAGTACTTC. The encoded protein is CASTSGDAGDEQYF.

The rearrangement links TRBV12-3 or TRBV12-4 to TRBJ2-7; perhaps TRBD1 as D (5 bases). The CDR3 contains 13 residues. Trimming shortened V by 0 bases and J by 5 bases, and 8 bases separated the two germline ends. CDR3 loop: CASSLADSNEQYF. DNA of the CDR3: TGTGCCAGCAGTTTAGCAGACAGTAACGAGCAGTACTTC.

The rearrangement joins TRBV10-3 to TRBJ1-5; weak D call: TRBD1 (5 bases). This CDR3 region has 13 residues. In germline, CDR1 is ENHRY, CDR2 SYGVKD. V lost 4 bases and J lost 7, with 11 bases in between. CDR3 sequence: CAISGQQDQPQHF. The CDR3 bases are TGTGCCATCAGTGGGCAACAGGACCAGCCCCAGCATTTT.

This chain links TRBV7-9 with TRBJ2-2; TRBD1 matches at 10 bases. The CDR3 spans 15 residues. Trimming at V came to 5 bases and at J to 5 bases, leaving 5 bases not matched to a gene. The germline V gene encodes CDR1 SEHNR and CDR2 FQNEAQ (reference sequence). CDR3 protein: CASSGWTGGTGELFF. The DNA of the CDR3 is TGTGCCAGCAGCGGATGGACAGGGGGAACCGGGGAGCTGTTTTTT.

The DNA of the CDR3 is TGTGCCAGCAGCCAGGGACAGGGGAGGACTGAAGCTTTCTTT. This translates into CASSQGQGRTEAFF. This sequence joins TRBV3-1 (or the pseudogene TRBV3-2) and TRBJ1-1; 10 bases match TRBD1. Germline V gene sequence: CDR1 LGHDT, CDR2 YNNKEL (reference sequence). V lost 3 bases to trimming and J lost 5 bases; unmatched junction nucleotides: 3. The CDR3 loop spans 14 amino acids.

V is TRBV6-6 and J is TRBJ1-6; D not certain. The germline V gene has CDR1 MNHNY and CDR2 SVGAGI (reference sequence). CDR3 length equals 10 residues. Deletions cut 6 bases from V and 16 bases from J, with 10 bases between. CDR3 coding DNA: TGTGCCAGCAGATCACTCTATCTCCACTTT. It is translated as CASRSLYLHF.

The chain is built from TRBV4-3 and TRBJ2-7; 10 nucleotides match TRBD2. J was trimmed by 6 bases and V by 0 bases; bases with no gene match: 8. CDR1 is LGHNA and CDR2 is YSLEER in the germline V gene. The CDR3 is 16 amino acids. CDR3 residues: CASSQESSGRASEQYF. In DNA, the CDR3 is TGCGCCAGCAGCCAAGAGTCTAGCGGGAGAGCGTCCGAGCAGTACTTC.

V gene TRBV5-6 combines with J gene TRBJ1-2, with D maybe TRBD1 (6 bases). The CDR3 has 17 residues. Germline loops: CDR1 SGHDT, CDR2 YYEEEE. The germline V and J ends were trimmed by 0 bases and 1 base, with 16 bases remaining between them. CDR3 in amino acids: CASSLGGGQAHNYGYTF. CDR3 DNA: TGTGCCAGCAGCTTGGGAGGGGGTCAGGCCCATAACTATGGCTACACCTTC.

The chain has TRBV28 and TRBJ1-3, with D maybe TRBD1 (5 bases). CDR1 and CDR2 (germline): MDHEN, SYDVKM. The CDR3 loop spans 15 amino acids. V was pared by 8 bases and J by 4 bases, with 18 bases between. The CDR3 DNA is TGTGCCAGCCTCAGGCCGGGGGAGCCCGGAAACACCATATATTTT. It is translated as CASLRPGEPGNTIYF.

The chain combines TRBV15 with TRBJ1-3; TRBD1 might be the D (6 bases). Trimming removed 4 bases from V and 0 bases from J, with 13 bases in between. The germline V gene encodes CDR1 LNHNV and CDR2 YYDKDF (reference sequence). This CDR3 is 16 amino acids long. The CDR3 is CATSKGQLDSGNTIYF. As DNA, the CDR3 is TGTGCCACCAGCAAAGGACAGTTGGACTCTGGAAACACCATATATTTT.

Turning to this clone: Other DNA sequences in this sample translate to the same CDR3. J is TRBJ2-5 and V is TRBV5-1; D possibly corresponds to TRBD1 (6 bases). Germline values: CDR1 SGHRS, CDR2 YFSETQ. The CDR3 has 13 amino acids. Between the trimmed V and J ends, which lost 4 bases and 1 base, there was a span of 8 bases. CDR3 protein: CASSRGIQETQYF. The CDR3 bases are TGCGCCAGCAGCAGGGGGATCCAAGAGACCCAGTACTTC.

The rearrangement uses TRBV6-6 and TRBJ2-5, with a possible D match to TRBD1 (6 bases). CDR3 size: 14 residues. Trimming removed 0 bases at V and 4 bases at J, with 9 bases between. Germline V gene sequence: CDR1 MNHNY, CDR2 SVGAGI (reference sequence). The CDR3 nucleotides read TGTGCCAGCAGTTACTCGGTCAGGGGAGAGACCCAGTACTTC. This translates into CASSYSVRGETQYF.

As concerns this clone: The same CDR3 arises from other DNA sequences in this sample as well. The rearrangement uses TRBV6-5 and TRBJ1-6; a weak D match, TRBD1 (5 bases). Trimming cost V 6 bases and J 10 bases, with 10 bases left between them. Germline assignment: CDR1 MNHEY and CDR2 SVGAGI. The CDR3 spans 12 residues. The CDR3 nucleotides are TGTGCCAGCAGAACGGGGGACTCACCCCTCCACTTT. It translates to CASRTGDSPLHF.

The chain couples TRBV5-5 to TRBJ2-7, with D unresolved. The ends were cut back, 4 bases at V and 3 bases at J, with 14 bases in the middle. This CDR3 is 14 amino acids long. From germline, CDR1 is SGHKS and CDR2 YYEKEE (reference sequence). DNA for the CDR3: TGTGCCAGCAGCATTGACACCCTTATCTACGAGCAGTACTTC. Translated: CASSIDTLIYEQYF.

J is TRBJ2-3 and V is TRBV10-3, with 9 positions matching TRBD2. Germline values: CDR1 ENHRY, CDR2 SYGVKD. The CDR3 is 17 residues long. V trimming: 1 base; J trimming: 1 base; junction bases outside the gene matches: 6. CDR3 coding DNA: TGTGCCATCAGTGAGTTTCGAGCGGGAGGAGGCACAGATACGCAGTATTTT. Translation: CAISEFRAGGGTDTQYF.

This chain links TRBV30 with TRBJ1-1; 10 nucleotides agree with TRBD1. V shed 8 bases, J shed 4 bases, and the junction held 16 bases outside the gene matches. Germline CDR1 is GTSNPN and CDR2 is SVGIG (reference sequence). The CDR3 spans 16 residues. In DNA, the CDR3 is TGTGCCGGGGCTCAGACAGGGGGCTTAAGGAGCACTGAAGCTTTCTTT. Encoded protein: CAGAQTGGLRSTEAFF.

The chain combines TRBV9 with TRBJ2-1; D possibly corresponds to TRBD2 (6 bases). CDR1 is SGDLS, CDR2 YYNGEE, per germline. The V gene lost 4 bases and the J gene lost 2 bases, with 16 bases spanning the gap. The CDR3 runs 16 residues. The CDR3 DNA reads TGTGCCAGCAGCCTCCGGGGTCCGGGGGCCTACAATGAGCAGTTCTTC. Translation gives CASSLRGPGAYNEQFF.

The chain combines TRBV7-2 with TRBJ1-2; D is ambiguous. V shed 4 bases and J shed 5 bases, with 11 bases lying between them. Germline V gives CDR1 SGHTA, CDR2 FQGNSA. The CDR3 has 13 residues. CDR3 sequence reads: CASSSIVDYGYTF. CDR3 bases: TGTGCCAGCAGCTCAATAGTCGATTATGGCTACACCTTC.